This entry lists 21 T cell receptor beta chains sequenced from one sample in a study of blood T cell repertoires in COVID-19. Sequencing used immunoSEQ multiplex PCR; TCRdb keeps in-frame clones, though not all of them. The sample carries fewer than 400,000 clones, 90% recorded once. Material for sequencing was PBMCs or T cells enriched from blood (not recorded which). The receptors were gathered from a young woman who had been exposed to COVID-19.

A single count supports this clone. This chain connects TRBV11-2 to TRBJ2-7; 8 positions match TRBD2. The V gene end was trimmed by 5 bases and the J gene end by 4 bases; junction bases not matched to a gene: 7. This CDR3 spans 14 amino acids. Germline lookup yields CDR1 SGHAT and CDR2 FQNNGV. CDR3 in DNA: TGTGCCAGCAGCCAACAGACTAGCGTATACGAGCAGTACTTC. Translation: CASSQQTSVYEQYF.

The table lists this clone with a few counts. The chain carries TRBV2 and TRBJ1-5, with 11 bases aligning to TRBD1. CDR3 length: 16 amino acids. Germline V lookup: CDR1 SNHLY, CDR2 FYNNEI. Unmatched junction bases numbered 8, after V lost 6 bases and J lost 4 bases. The CDR3 reads CASRRGGQGVNQPQHF. CDR3 DNA: TGTGCCAGCAGGCGGGGGGGACAGGGGGTAAATCAGCCCCAGCATTTT.

The rearrangement uses TRBV2 and TRBJ2-7; 12 nucleotides align to TRBD1. The CDR3 contains 16 residues. V lost 4 bases, J lost 3 bases, and 7 bases stayed unmatched. In germline, CDR1 is SNHLY, CDR2 FYNNEI. The CDR3 region is CASSGSRDRGLYEQYF. CDR3 DNA: TGTGCCAGCAGTGGTTCCCGGGACAGGGGGCTCTACGAGCAGTACTTC.

The genes are TRBV12-3 or TRBV12-4 and TRBJ1-5; no clear D. CDR3 length equals 12 residues. V dropped 8 bases and J dropped 0 bases, with 5 bases sitting between them. CDR3 DNA sequence: TGTGCCAGCGGGCCTAGCAATCAGCCCCAGCATTTT. It is translated as CASGPSNQPQHF.

This chain uses TRBV5-1 with TRBJ2-7, with TRBD1 matching over 7 bases. V was pared by 1 base and J by 0 bases, with 4 bases of the junction left unmatched. Germline V lookup: CDR1 SGHRS, CDR2 YFSETQ. The CDR3 is 15 amino acids. The CDR3 loop is CASSLRQGTSYEQYF. CDR3 DNA sequence: TGCGCCAGCAGCTTGCGACAGGGCACCTCCTACGAGCAGTACTTC.

The chain links TRBV25-1 to TRBJ2-1, with TRBD2 as a possible D gene (6 bases). Germline CDR1 is MGHDK and CDR2 is SYGVNS. Trimming stripped 5 bases from V and 3 bases from J, with 14 bases between. CDR3 size: 15 residues. The CDR3 sequence: CASSQRERDYNEQFF. CDR3 in DNA: TGTGCCAGCAGTCAACGGGAGCGAGACTACAATGAGCAGTTCTTC. The variable domain in full, completed from reference TRBV25-1 and TRBJ2-1, reads EADIYQTPRYLVIGTGKKITLECSQTMGHDKMYWYQQDPGMELHLIHYSYGVNSTEKGDLSSESTVSRIRTEHFPLTLESARPSHTSQYLCASSQRERDYNEQFFGPGTRLTVL.

V gene TRBV11-3 combines with J gene TRBJ1-1; D uncertain. The CDR3 loop spans 13 amino acids. Trimming stripped 1 base from V and 8 bases from J, with 11 bases between. CDR1 is SGHNT and CDR2 is YENEEA in the germline V gene. Written as DNA, the CDR3 is TGTGCCAGCAGCTTAGGACTAGGTGACGAAGCTTTCTTT. This encodes CASSLGLGDEAFF.

The chain is built from TRBV11-2 and TRBJ1-4; TRBD1 is a possible D gene (5 bases). The germline CDR1 and CDR2 sequences are SGHAT and FQNNGV. The length of the CDR3 is 15 residues. Trimming removed 0 bases at V and 5 bases at J, with 10 bases between. The CDR3 DNA reads TGTGCCAGCAGCTTAGATCACACAGGAAATGAAAAACTGTTTTTT. Its protein product is CASSLDHTGNEKLFF.

The chain uses TRBV4-1 and TRBJ2-1; 10 positions match TRBD2. The CDR3 is 17 residues long. V was pared by 0 bases and J by 4 bases, with 6 bases of the junction left unmatched. CDR1 and CDR2 from the germline V gene are MGHRA and YSYEKL. The CDR3: CASSQDGSSGGYNEQFF. In DNA, the CDR3 is TGCGCCAGCAGCCAAGATGGGTCTAGCGGGGGTTACAATGAGCAGTTCTTC.

The chain uses TRBV7-9 and TRBJ1-2; TRBD1 matches at 7 bases. With V trimmed by 5 bases and J by 7 bases, 13 bases remained unmatched. The CDR3 is 15 amino acids. Germline V gives CDR1 SEHNR, CDR2 FQNEAQ (reference sequence). This CDR3 is CASSLQLTGDVGYTF. The CDR3 nucleotides read TGTGCCAGCAGCCTACAGTTAACAGGGGATGTTGGCTACACCTTC. Full variable domain (remainder filled in from reference TRBV7-9 and TRBJ1-2): DTGVSQNPRHKITKRGQNVTFRCDPISEHNRLYWYRQTLGQGPEFLTYFQNEAQLEKSRLLSDRFSAERPKGSFSTLEIQRTEQGDSAMYLCASSLQLTGDVGYTFGSGTRLTVV.

This clone turned up a few times. The CDR3 reads CASSQGRVNYGYTF. The CDR3, as DNA: TGTGCCAGCAGCCAAGGCAGGGTGAACTATGGCTACACCTTC. The chain recombines TRBV3-1 (or the pseudogene TRBV3-2) with TRBJ1-2; D is possibly TRBD1 (5 bases). The germline CDR1 and CDR2 sequences are LGHDT and YNNKEL (reference sequence). The V and J ends lost 1 base and 2 bases respectively, with 8 bases between them. The CDR3 loop spans 14 amino acids.

This chain connects TRBV6-6 to TRBJ1-2, with D maybe TRBD1 (6 bases). This CDR3 has 14 amino acids. Germline CDR1 and CDR2: MNHNY and SVGAGI (reference sequence). The ends were cut back, 6 bases at V and 4 bases at J, with 15 bases in the middle. Written as DNA, the CDR3 is TGTGCCAGCAGGATTTTGGGGGGGCCCTATGGCTACACCTTC. This translates into CASRILGGPYGYTF.

The chain recombines TRBV5-1 with TRBJ2-7; 7 bases agree with TRBD1. V lost 4 bases and J lost 5; bases outside the gene matches: 12. The CDR3 covers 15 residues. Germline V gives CDR1 SGHRS, CDR2 YFSETQ. The CDR3 reads CASSQGARGSHEQYF. CDR3 coding DNA: TGCGCCAGCAGCCAGGGTGCCAGGGGGAGCCACGAGCAGTACTTC.

The gene calls are TRBV4-3 and TRBJ2-2, with 7 bases aligning to TRBD1. Looked up from germline, CDR1 is LGHNA and CDR2 is YSLEER. The CDR3 runs to 16 residues. Unmatched junction bases numbered 7, after V lost 0 bases and J lost 6 bases. The CDR3, as DNA: TGCGCCAGCAGCCAAGAGGTGAAGGGGGCCGCCGGGGAGCTGTTTTTT. Protein: CASSQEVKGAAGELFF.

The chain employs TRBV7-2 and TRBJ2-1; 10 bases line up with TRBD2. Germline values: CDR1 SGHTA, CDR2 FQGNSA. The CDR3 has 16 amino acids. The V segment lost 0 bases and the J segment 4 bases; nucleotides outside the gene matches: 3. In DNA form, the CDR3 reads TGTGCCAGCAGCTTAGCTGAACTAGCGGGGTACAATGAGCAGTTCTTC. It codes for CASSLAELAGYNEQFF. The whole variable domain, filled in from reference TRBV7-2 and TRBJ2-1, reads GAGVSQSPSNKVTEKGKDVELRCDPISGHTALYWYRQSLGQGLEFLIYFQGNSAPDKSGLPSDRFSAERTGGSVSTLTIQRTQQEDSAVYLCASSLAELAGYNEQFFGPGTRLTVL.

The chain carries TRBV6-5 and TRBJ1-2; 7 bases are a match to TRBD1. Germline-derived CDR1 and CDR2 are MNHEY and SVGAGI. V trimming: 6 bases; J trimming: 4 bases; junction bases outside the gene matches: 8. The CDR3 spans 14 residues. CDR3 amino acids: CASRRQGFSYGYTF. The CDR3 DNA is TGTGCCAGCAGGCGACAGGGATTTAGCTATGGCTACACCTTC.

The chain couples TRBV10-1 to TRBJ2-4; 7 positions agree with TRBD1. The CDR3 extends over 15 amino acids. V trimming: 2 bases; J trimming: 3 bases; junction bases outside the gene matches: 4. The germline gives CDR1 WNHNN, CDR2 SYGVQD (reference sequence). CDR3 bases: TGCGCCAGCAGTGAGACAGGGGCGCACAAAAACATTCAGTACTTC. Its protein product is CASSETGAHKNIQYF.

V and J are TRBV13 and TRBJ1-2, with D maybe TRBD1 (5 bases). The CDR3 is 17 amino acids. With 5 bases removed from V and 4 bases from J, the gap between germline ends came to 23 bases. Germline CDR1 PRHDT, CDR2 FYEKMQ (reference sequence). The CDR3 loop is CASSRKGQWESGYGYTF. The CDR3 DNA reads as TGTGCCAGCAGCCGCAAGGGGCAGTGGGAAAGTGGCTATGGCTACACCTTC. The whole variable domain, filled in from reference TRBV13 and TRBJ1-2, reads AAGVIQSPRHLIKEKRETATLKCYPIPRHDTVYWYQQGPGQDPQFLISFYEKMQSDKGSIPDRFSAQQFSDYHSELNMSSLELGDSALYFCASSRKGQWESGYGYTFGSGTRLTVV.

J is TRBJ1-6 and V is TRBV6-5; 12 nucleotides agree with TRBD1. Germline CDR1 is MNHEY and CDR2 is SVGAGI. The junction had 3 bases not matched to a gene; V was cut back by 6 bases and J by 9 bases. The CDR3 consists of 14 residues. Here the CDR3 DNA reads TGTGCCAGCAGGGGACAGGGGGCCAGTTCACCCCTCCACTTT. Amino acids: CASRGQGASSPLHF.

This clone was seen just once. The chain carries TRBV12-3 or TRBV12-4 and TRBJ1-2; D unresolved. Between the trimmed V and J ends, which lost 4 bases and 0 bases, there was a span of 6 bases. The CDR3 is 13 amino acids. CDR3: CASSYLANYGYTF. CDR3 in DNA: TGTGCCAGCAGTTACCTAGCTAACTATGGCTACACCTTC.

CDR3 region: CSVGGTSGGWNYEQYF. The CDR3, as DNA: TGCAGCGTCGGCGGGACTAGCGGGGGGTGGAACTACGAGCAGTACTTC. This chain links TRBV29-1 with TRBJ2-7; 15 bases line up with TRBD2. Germline V gene sequence: CDR1 SQVTM, CDR2 ANQGSEA. The CDR3 runs to 16 residues. V trimming: 6 bases; J trimming: 3 bases; junction bases outside the gene matches: 9.